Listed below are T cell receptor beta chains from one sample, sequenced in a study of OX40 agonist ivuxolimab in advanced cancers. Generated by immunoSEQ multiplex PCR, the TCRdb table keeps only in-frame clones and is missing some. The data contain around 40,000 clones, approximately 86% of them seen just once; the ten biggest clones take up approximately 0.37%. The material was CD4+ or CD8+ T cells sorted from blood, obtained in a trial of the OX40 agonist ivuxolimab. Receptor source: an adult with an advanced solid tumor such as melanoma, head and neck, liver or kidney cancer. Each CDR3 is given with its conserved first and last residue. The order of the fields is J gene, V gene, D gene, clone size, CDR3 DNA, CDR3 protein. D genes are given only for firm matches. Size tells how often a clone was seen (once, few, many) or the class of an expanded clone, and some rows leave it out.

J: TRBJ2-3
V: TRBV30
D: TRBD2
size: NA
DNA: TGTGCCTGGAGCGGGAGCGGGAGGGCCACAGATACGCAGTATTTT
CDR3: CAWSGSGRATDTQYF

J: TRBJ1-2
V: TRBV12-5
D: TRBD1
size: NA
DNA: TGTGCTAGTGGTTTGACCGGGACAGGGAACTATGGCTACACCTTC
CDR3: CASGLTGTGNYGYTF

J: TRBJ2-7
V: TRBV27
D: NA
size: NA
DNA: TGTGCCAGCGGCATCGCTGGTCGGGACGAGCAGTACTTC
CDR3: CASGIAGRDEQYF

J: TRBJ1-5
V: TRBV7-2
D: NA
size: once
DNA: TGTGCCAGCGCCTCGGGGGGTGGCAGCAATCAGCCCCAGCATTTT
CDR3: CASASGGGSNQPQHF

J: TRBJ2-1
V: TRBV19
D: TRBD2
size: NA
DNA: TGTGCCAGTAGTATGGATTGGCGGGAGATTTACAATGAGCAGTTCTTC
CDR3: CASSMDWREIYNEQFF

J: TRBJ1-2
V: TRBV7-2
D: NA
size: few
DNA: TGTGCCAGCAGCTTATCTGGGACTAACTATGGCTACACCTTC
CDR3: CASSLSGTNYGYTF

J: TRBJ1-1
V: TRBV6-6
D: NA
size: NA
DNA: TGTGCCAGCAGTAAAACACGAGAAGCTTTCTTT
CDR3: CASSKTREAFF

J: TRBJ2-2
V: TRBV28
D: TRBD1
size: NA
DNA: TGTGCCAGCAGTTCTGCCGGGACAGGGGCCCGGGAGCTGTTTTTT
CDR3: CASSSAGTGARELFF

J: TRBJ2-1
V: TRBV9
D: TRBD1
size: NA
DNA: TGTGCCAGCAGCGTAGCTGAAAGAGGGACAGGACGGTTCTTC
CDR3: CASSVAERGTGRFF

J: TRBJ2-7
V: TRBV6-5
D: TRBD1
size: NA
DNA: TGTGCCAGCACCACCGGGACAGACCCCTACGAGCAGTACTTC
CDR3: CASTTGTDPYEQYF

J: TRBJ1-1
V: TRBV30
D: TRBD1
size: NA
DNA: TGTGCCTGGGACAGGGTGATGAACACTGAAGCTTTCTTT
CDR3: CAWDRVMNTEAFF

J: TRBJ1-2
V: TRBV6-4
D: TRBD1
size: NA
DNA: TGTGCCAGCTATTTGGGACAGGGAGAATACTATGGCTACACCTTC
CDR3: CASYLGQGEYYGYTF

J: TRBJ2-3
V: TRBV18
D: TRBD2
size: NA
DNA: TGTGCCAGCTCACCGCCCGGACTAGCGGGGGGTACGCAGTATTTT
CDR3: CASSPPGLAGGTQYF

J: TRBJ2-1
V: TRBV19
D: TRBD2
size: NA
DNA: TGTGCCAGTAGTAGGGGGACTAGCGGCAATGAGCAGTTCTTC
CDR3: CASSRGTSGNEQFF

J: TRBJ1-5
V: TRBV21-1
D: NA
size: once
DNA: TGTGCCAGCAGCAGCCGATCTCAGGGGGCGCGAAGGAATCAGCCCCAGCATTTT
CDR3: CASSSRSQGARRNQPQHF

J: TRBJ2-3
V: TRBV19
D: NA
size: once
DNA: TGTGCCAGTAGTATAGGGTTACAGGATTTATACACAGATACGCAGTATTTT
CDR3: CASSIGLQDLYTDTQYF

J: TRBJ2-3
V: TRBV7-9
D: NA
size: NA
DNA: TGTGCCAGCAGCTCTTACAGGCGGGCGCAGTATTTT
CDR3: CASSSYRRAQYF

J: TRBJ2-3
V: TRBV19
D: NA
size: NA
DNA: TGTGCCAGTACCTCCGAAGGGGGGACAGATACGCAGTATTTT
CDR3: CASTSEGGTDTQYF

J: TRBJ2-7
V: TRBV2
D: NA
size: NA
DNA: TGTGCCAGCGGATTGGGGTTCTTCTACGAGCAGTACTTC
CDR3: CASGLGFFYEQYF

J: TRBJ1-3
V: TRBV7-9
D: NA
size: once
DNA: TGTGCCAGCAGCTTAGGAAGGGTCTCTGGAAACACCATATATTTT
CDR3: CASSLGRVSGNTIYF

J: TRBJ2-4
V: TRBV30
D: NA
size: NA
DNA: TGTGCCTGGAGTCTTGTCACCAAAAACATTCAGTACTTC
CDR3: CAWSLVTKNIQYF

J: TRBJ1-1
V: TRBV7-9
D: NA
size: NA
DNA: TGTGCCAGCAGCTTTAGACAAACAGGACCCCCTGAAGCTTTCTTT
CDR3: CASSFRQTGPPEAFF

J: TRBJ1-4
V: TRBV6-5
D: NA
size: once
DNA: TGTGCCAGCAGACCGACCGACGGGAATAATGAAAAACTGTTTTTT
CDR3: CASRPTDGNNEKLFF

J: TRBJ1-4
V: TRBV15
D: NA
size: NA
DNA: TGTGCCACCAGCATGCAGTCTAGAGGACTGTTTTTT
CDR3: CATSMQSRGLFF

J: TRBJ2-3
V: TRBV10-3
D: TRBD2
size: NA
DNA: TGTGCCATCAGTGCTGGTTACGGGACTAGTCGTGTGGTGCAGTATTTT
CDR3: CAISAGYGTSRVVQYF

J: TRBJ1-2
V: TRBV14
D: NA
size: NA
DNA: TGTGCCAGCAGCCCTTTCCAAGGCTACGGCTACACCTTC
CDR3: CASSPFQGYGYTF

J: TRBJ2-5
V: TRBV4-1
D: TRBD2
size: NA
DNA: TGCGCCAGCAGCCAGGGGAACGTTGCTAGCGGGGGGAGGGAGACCCAGTACTTC
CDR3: CASSQGNVASGGRETQYF

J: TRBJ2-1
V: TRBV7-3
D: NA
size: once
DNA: TGTGCCAGCAGCTTAACCCTAGGAAATGAGCAGTTCTTC
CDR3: CASSLTLGNEQFF

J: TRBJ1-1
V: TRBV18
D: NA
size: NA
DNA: TGTGCCAGCTCACCAAGGGGTAGGGTTGAAGCTTTCTTT
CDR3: CASSPRGRVEAFF